Listed here are 19 T cell receptor beta chains from one sample, sequenced in a study of blood T cells in healthy people across ages. Next came a second PCR, run for roughly 6 to 11 cycles, which used a sample-barcoded 5' primer along with a J-beta primer mix. Each CDR3 protein is one row after TCRdb ran MiXCR on the 5' RACE reads. Seen here are around 1.5 million distinct CDR3 sequences, around 59% observed once, and the top ten hold over 5.5%. Material for sequencing was blood. The source of these receptors is a young man in good health.

There are a few counts of this clonotype. The V call is TRBV7-2, the J call TRBJ1-5; D unresolved. Trimming stripped 4 bases from V and 5 bases from J, with 12 bases between. This CDR3 is 14 amino acids long. Germline V lookup: CDR1 SGHTA, CDR2 FQGNSA. The DNA of the CDR3 is TGTGCCAGCAGCTCCATCGGGTCTCATCAGCCCCAGCATTTT. The encoded protein is CASSSIGSHQPQHF.

The chain is built from TRBV20-1 and TRBJ2-3; D uncertain. This CDR3 has 15 amino acids. The germline gives CDR1 DFQATT, CDR2 SNEGSKA (reference sequence). Trimming shortened V by 5 bases and J by 0 bases, and 15 bases separated the two germline ends. The CDR3, as DNA: TGCAGTGCTCCTCGGGCAGGACCTAGCACAGATACGCAGTATTTT. Residues: CSAPRAGPSTDTQYF.

The V gene is TRBV12-3 or TRBV12-4, the J gene TRBJ2-2; D is undetermined. This CDR3 contains 18 residues. Trimming removed 6 bases from V and 0 bases from J, with 20 bases in between. CDR3 sequence reads: CASSRPQQSHSNTGELFF. The CDR3 DNA is TGTGCCAGCAGCCGACCCCAACAGAGTCATTCGAACACCGGGGAGCTGTTTTTT.

This sequence joins TRBV27 and TRBJ2-6; tentatively, D is TRBD1 (5 bases). The ends were cut back, 3 bases at V and 2 bases at J, with 32 bases in the middle. Germline loops: CDR1 MNHEY, CDR2 SMNVEV (reference sequence). This CDR3 has 23 residues. The CDR3 coding sequence is TGTGCCAGCAGTTTTCGGCGGCCATCGACACCGACAGATCGTGAGGCTGGGGCCAACGTCCTGACTTTC. Its protein is CASSFRRPSTPTDREAGANVLTF.

This chain links TRBV11-2 with TRBJ2-1, with D possibly matching TRBD2 (6 bases). The CDR3 extends over 18 amino acids. The germline V gene encodes CDR1 SGHAT and CDR2 FQNNGV. The V and J ends lost 1 base and 4 bases respectively, with 20 bases between them. The CDR3 DNA sequence: TGTGCCAGCAGCTTAGTCGGGGGTATCGACCCCGCTTACAATGAGCAGTTCTTC. It is translated as CASSLVGGIDPAYNEQFF.

There are many counts of this clonotype. The V gene is TRBV24-1, the J gene TRBJ2-7, with D uncertain. The V gene lost 4 bases and the J gene lost 3 bases, with 6 bases spanning the gap. CDR3 length: 12 residues. Germline V gene data show CDR1 as KGHDR and CDR2 as SFDVKD. CDR3 nucleotide sequence: TGTGCCACCAGTGAGACGGGCTACGAGCAGTACTTC. Translated, it gives CATSETGYEQYF.

This rearrangement joins TRBV27 to TRBJ1-4; TRBD1 might be the D (6 bases). Germline loops: CDR1 MNHEY, CDR2 SMNVEV (reference sequence). Between the trimmed V and J ends, which lost 2 bases and 7 bases, there was a span of 11 bases. The CDR3 sequence is 14 residues long. The CDR3: CASSLQGLGEKLFF. In nucleotides, the CDR3 is TGTGCCAGCAGTTTACAGGGGTTGGGTGAAAAACTGTTTTTT.

This clonotype was detected only a few times. This chain uses TRBV5-1 with TRBJ2-3; D remains ambiguous. The germline V and J ends were trimmed by 5 bases and 0 bases, with 16 bases remaining between them. Germline V CDR1 and CDR2: SGHRS, YFSETQ. The CDR3 length is 16 residues. The DNA for the CDR3 is TGCGCCAGCAGATCGATACTGGGATCTAGCACAGATACGCAGTATTTT. Its protein product is CASRSILGSSTDTQYF.

Worth noting for this clonotype: Its ends do not fully match the called genes, so a read error is possible. V usage is TRBV12-3 or TRBV12-4 and J usage is TRBJ1-1; D remains ambiguous. The CDR3 extends over 12 amino acids. The CDR3 protein is CASSLAYTEAFF. As DNA, the CDR3 is TGTGCCAGCAGCTTAGCCTACACTGAAGCTTTCTTT.

In this sample, this clonotype turned up a few times. The J gene is TRBJ2-3, the V gene TRBV24-1, with 8 bases identical to TRBD2. In germline, CDR1 is KGHDR, CDR2 SFDVKD. J was trimmed by 6 bases and V by 4 bases; bases with no gene match: 2. This CDR3 comprises 13 residues. The CDR3 sequence: CATSDRLADTQYF. CDR3 sequence (DNA): TGTGCCACCAGTGACAGACTAGCGGATACGCAGTATTTT.

This chain joins TRBV27 and TRBJ1-1; a possible D gene is TRBD1 (5 bases). Germline V gene lookup returns CDR1 MNHEY and CDR2 SMNVEV (reference sequence). The CDR3 loop spans 15 amino acids. V dropped 2 bases and J dropped 7 bases, with 17 bases sitting between them. The CDR3 reads CASSLHQGRMIEAFF. The CDR3 region has the DNA TGTGCCAGCAGTTTACACCAGGGACGGATGATTGAAGCTTTCTTT.

V gene TRBV4-2 combines with J gene TRBJ2-1; either TRBD1 or TRBD2 may supply D (5 bases each). CDR3 length: 13 amino acids. Germline V gene data show CDR1 as LGHNA and CDR2 as YNFKEQ. V was cut by 3 bases and J by 8 bases, with 11 bases left in between. CDR3 DNA sequence: TGTGCCAGCAGCCACGCCGGGGACCATGAGCAGTTCTTC. The encoded protein is CASSHAGDHEQFF.

The chain recombines TRBV6-6 with TRBJ2-2; D is perhaps TRBD2 (5 bases). V lost 2 bases and J lost 6, with 16 bases in between. Germline CDR1 MNHNY, CDR2 SVGAGI (reference sequence). This CDR3 comprises 16 residues. The CDR3 DNA sequence: TGTGCCAGCAGTTACGGGCCCGAGGGATACGCCGGGGAGCTGTTTTTT. Its protein is CASSYGPEGYAGELFF.

This sequence joins TRBV5-5 and TRBJ2-5; D remains unclear. CDR3 length: 15 residues. V dropped 0 bases and J dropped 5 bases, with 14 bases sitting between them. Germline V CDR1 and CDR2: SGHKS, YYEKEE (reference sequence). The CDR3 DNA reads as TGTGCCAGCAGCTTGGGGGTCGTCCTTAGGGAGACCCAGTACTTC. Translating gives CASSLGVVLRETQYF.

This rearrangement joins TRBV29-1 to TRBJ1-2; 9 nucleotides line up with TRBD1. This CDR3 is 13 amino acids long. Germline V gives CDR1 SQVTM, CDR2 ANQGSEA. With 6 bases clipped from V and 8 bases from J, the junction kept 10 bases outside the gene matches. Here the CDR3 reads CSVEKGQGSGYTF. CDR3 nucleotide sequence: TGCAGCGTGGAAAAAGGACAGGGGAGCGGCTACACCTTC.

The chain carries TRBV7-9 and TRBJ2-7; D perhaps matches TRBD1 (6 bases). Germline-derived CDR1 and CDR2 are SEHNR and FQNEAQ (reference sequence). This CDR3 has 15 residues. V lost 2 bases to trimming and J lost 3 bases, with 14 bases between them. The CDR3 reads CASSLIRGRSYEQYF. The CDR3 nucleotides read TGTGCCAGCAGCTTAATCAGGGGCCGAAGCTACGAGCAGTACTTC.

The chain joins TRBV15 to TRBJ1-5; D remains ambiguous. From germline, CDR1 is LNHNV and CDR2 YYDKDF (reference sequence). The CDR3 spans 15 residues. The ends were cut back, 0 bases at V and 5 bases at J, with 11 bases in the middle. DNA for the CDR3: TGTGCCACCAGCAGAGATCTGGCGTCAGATCAGCCCCAGCATTTT. Encoded protein: CATSRDLASDQPQHF. Complete variable domain (other parts from reference TRBV15 and TRBJ1-5): DAMVIQNPRYQVTQFGKPVTLSCSQTLNHNVMYWYQQKSSQAPKLLFHYYDKDFNNEADTPDNFQSRRPNTSFCFLDIRSPGLGDTAMYLCATSRDLASDQPQHFGDGTRLSIL.

The genes are TRBV7-2 and TRBJ1-4, with a weak D call TRBD1 (5 bases). The CDR3 length is 14 residues. V lost 1 base and J 8 bases, leaving 11 bases between the germline ends. In germline, CDR1 is SGHTA, CDR2 FQGNSA. CDR3 sequence reads: CASSLDVRAEKLFF. The DNA for the CDR3 is TGTGCCAGCAGCTTAGACGTCAGGGCAGAAAAACTGTTTTTT.

This clonotype was recorded a few times. The chain combines TRBV4-2 with TRBJ2-3; possibly TRBD1 for D (6 bases). CDR1 LGHNA and CDR2 YNFKEQ come from the germline V gene. Trimming pared 3 bases from V and 0 bases from J, leaving 13 bases between. The CDR3 covers 16 residues. The CDR3 here is CASSQLRDISTDTQYF. The CDR3 nucleotides read TGTGCCAGCAGCCAGTTAAGGGACATAAGCACAGATACGCAGTATTTT.